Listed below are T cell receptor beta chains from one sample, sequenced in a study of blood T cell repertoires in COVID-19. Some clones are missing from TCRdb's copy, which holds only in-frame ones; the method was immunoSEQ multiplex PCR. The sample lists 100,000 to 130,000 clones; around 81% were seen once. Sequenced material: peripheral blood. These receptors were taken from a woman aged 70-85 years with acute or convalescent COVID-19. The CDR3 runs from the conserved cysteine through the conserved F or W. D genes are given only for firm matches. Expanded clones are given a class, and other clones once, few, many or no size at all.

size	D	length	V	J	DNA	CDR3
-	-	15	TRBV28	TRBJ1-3	TGTGCCAGCATCTACGGTCCGAGCTCTGGAAACACCATATATTTT	CASIYGPSSGNTIYF
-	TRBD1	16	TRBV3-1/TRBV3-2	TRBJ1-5	TGTGCCAGCAGCCAGCAGGGGGCAGGTAGCAATCAGCCCCAGCATTTT	CASSQQGAGSNQPQHF
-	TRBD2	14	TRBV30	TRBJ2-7	TGTGCCTGGAGGCGGGAGGCCGGCTCCTACGAGCAGTACTTC	CAWRREAGSYEQYF
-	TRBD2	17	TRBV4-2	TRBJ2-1	TGTGCCAGCAGCCAAGGGACTAGCGGGGGGGCCCTACGAGAGCAGTTCTTC	CASSQGTSGGALREQFF
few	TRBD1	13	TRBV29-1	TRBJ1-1	TGCAGCGCAAAAGGACAGGGTAACACTGAAGCTTTCTTT	CSAKGQGNTEAFF
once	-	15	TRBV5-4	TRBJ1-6	TGTGCCAGCAGCAATCGGACCTTAAGGGGTTCACCCCTCCACTTT	CASSNRTLRGSPLHF
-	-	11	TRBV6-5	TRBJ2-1	TGTGCCAGCAGGCGGGTCGATGAGCAGTTCTTC	CASRRVDEQFF
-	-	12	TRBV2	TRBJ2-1	TGTGCCAGCAGTGACGCCAACCTAGAGCAGTTCTTC	CASSDANLEQFF
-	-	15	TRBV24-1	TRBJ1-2	TGTGCCACCAGTTCATGGGGTAAACAGGGTTTTGGCTACACCTTC	CATSSWGKQGFGYTF
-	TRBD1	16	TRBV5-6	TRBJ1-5	TGTGCCAGCAGCGTACAGGGGGCCGGGCCCCTAGCTCCCCAGCATTTT	CASSVQGAGPLAPQHF
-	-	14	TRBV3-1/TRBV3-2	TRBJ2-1	TGTGCCAGCAGTCATGGTAGCAGCTACAATGAGCAGTTCTTC	CASSHGSSYNEQFF
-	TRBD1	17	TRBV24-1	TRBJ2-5	TGTGCCACCAGTGATTGGGACAGGGAGGGGTACCAAGAGACCCAGTACTTC	CATSDWDREGYQETQYF
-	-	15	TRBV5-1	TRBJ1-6	TGCGCCAGCAGCTTCACAGGCTCCTATAATTCACCCCTCCACTTT	CASSFTGSYNSPLHF
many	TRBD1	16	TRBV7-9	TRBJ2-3	TGTGCCAGCAGCGCGACAGGGAATACGGGAACAGATACGCAGTATTTT	CASSATGNTGTDTQYF
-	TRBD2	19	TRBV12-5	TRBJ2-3	TGTGCTAGTGGTTTGGTATTAAAGACCGGGGGACTAAGCACAGATACGCAGTATTTT	CASGLVLKTGGLSTDTQYF
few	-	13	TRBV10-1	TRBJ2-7	TGCGCCAGCAGCCAGGGGGGAGGCTACGAGCAGTACTTC	CASSQGGGYEQYF
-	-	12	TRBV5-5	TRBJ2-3	TGTGCCAGCAGTAAGGAGGCAGATACGCAGTATTTT	CASSKEADTQYF
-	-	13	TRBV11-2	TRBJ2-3	TGTGCCAGCCGGTCCCTAGTAGGAGATACGCAGTATTTT	CASRSLVGDTQYF
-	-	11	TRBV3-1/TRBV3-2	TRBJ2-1	TGTGCCAGCGCCCTCACCGGTGAGCAGTTCTTC	CASALTGEQFF
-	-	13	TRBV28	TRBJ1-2	TGTGCCAGCATCCCGGACTCCCTGGATGGCTACACCTTC	CASIPDSLDGYTF
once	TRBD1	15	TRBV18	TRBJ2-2	TGTGCCAGCTCAGCGACAGGGGACGGCACCGGGGAGCTGTTTTTT	CASSATGDGTGELFF
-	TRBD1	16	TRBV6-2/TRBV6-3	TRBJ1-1	TGTGCCAGCAGTAAGGACAGGGTCGGGGTGAACACTGAAGCTTTCTTT	CASSKDRVGVNTEAFF
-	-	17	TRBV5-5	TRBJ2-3	-	CASSFGSGGASTDTQYF
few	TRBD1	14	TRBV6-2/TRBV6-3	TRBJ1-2	TGTGCCAGCAGTGCGGGACAGGGGAGGGACGGCTACACCTTC	CASSAGQGRDGYTF
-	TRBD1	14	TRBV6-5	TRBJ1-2	TGTGCCAGCAGTTACGCCAGGGGGTCCTATGGCTACACCTTC	CASSYARGSYGYTF
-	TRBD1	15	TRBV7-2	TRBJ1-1	TGTGCCAGCAGCTCGCACAGGGGTTCGAACACTGAAGCTTTCTTT	CASSSHRGSNTEAFF
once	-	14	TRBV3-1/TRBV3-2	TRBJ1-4	TGTGCCAGCAGCTTGGGGGGGGTTGGTGAAAAACTGTTTTTT	CASSLGGVGEKLFF
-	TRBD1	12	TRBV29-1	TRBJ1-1	TGCAGCGGGTGGACAGGAGCCACTGAAGCTTTCTTT	CSGWTGATEAFF
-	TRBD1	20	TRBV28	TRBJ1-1	TGTGCCAGCAGTGGAAGGGGACAGGGGGTTGCGTCCTTTATGAACACTGAAGCTTTCTTT	CASSGRGQGVASFMNTEAFF
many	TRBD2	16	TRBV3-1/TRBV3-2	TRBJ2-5	TGTGCCAGCAGCCACGGGCTAGCGGCCTACCAAGAGACCCAGTACTTC	CASSHGLAAYQETQYF
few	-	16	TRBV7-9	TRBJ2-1	TGTGCCAGCAGCTCCTCCCTAGCGCTCAGGTACAATGAGCAGTTCTTC	CASSSSLALRYNEQFF
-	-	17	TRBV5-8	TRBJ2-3	TGTGCCAGCAGCTTCCGGGGACATGGCGCTAGCACAGATACGCAGTATTTT	CASSFRGHGASTDTQYF
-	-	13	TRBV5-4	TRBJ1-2	TGTGCCAGCAGCTTGGGGGCAGGGGATGGCTACACCTTC	CASSLGAGDGYTF
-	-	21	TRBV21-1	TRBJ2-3	TGTGCCAGCAGCAAAGGGAACGGGAGGGACAGGGGGGCTCCGACGGCAGATACGCAGTATTTT	CASSKGNGRDRGAPTADTQYF
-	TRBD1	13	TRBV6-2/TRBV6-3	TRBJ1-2	TGTGCCAGCAGTTTGACAGGGGGTGGAGGCTACACCTTC	CASSLTGGGGYTF
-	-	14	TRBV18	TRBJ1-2	TGTGCCAGCTCACCTCTAGCTTGGTCTTCTGGCTACACCTTC	CASSPLAWSSGYTF
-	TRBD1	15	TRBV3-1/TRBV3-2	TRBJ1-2	TGTGCCAGCAGCCACGCCGGGACAGCCCAAACAGGCGACACCTTC	CASSHAGTAQTGDTF
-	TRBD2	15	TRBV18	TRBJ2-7	TGTGCCAGCTCACCGAGGCAGCGGGAGGTCGACGAGCAGTACTTC	CASSPRQREVDEQYF
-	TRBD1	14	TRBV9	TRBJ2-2	TGTGCCAGCAGGGGACAGGGGTGGAACGGGGAGCTGTTTTTT	CASRGQGWNGELFF
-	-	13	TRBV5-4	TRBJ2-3	TGTGCCAGCAGCTTACCTCTCGGAGATACGCAGTATTTT	CASSLPLGDTQYF
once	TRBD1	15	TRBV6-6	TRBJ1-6	TGTGCCAGCAGTTACAAGGACAGGGGTAACTCACCCCTCCACTTT	CASSYKDRGNSPLHF
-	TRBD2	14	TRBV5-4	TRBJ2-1	TGTGCCAGCAGCTTGGTAGCGGGTTCGGATGAGCAGTTCTTC	CASSLVAGSDEQFF
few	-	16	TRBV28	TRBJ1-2	TGTGCCAGCAGTCTACACCAGGACACAATTGATGGAGGCTACACCTTC	CASSLHQDTIDGGYTF
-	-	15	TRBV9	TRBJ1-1	TGTGCCAGCAGTGACGGAGCAAGGATGAACACTGAAGCTTTCTTT	CASSDGARMNTEAFF
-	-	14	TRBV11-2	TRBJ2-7	TGTGCCAGCAGCCAGGTTCGGAAACCCTACGAGCAGTACTTC	CASSQVRKPYEQYF
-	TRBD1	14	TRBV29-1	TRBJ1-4	TGCAGCATCGGAACGGGACAGTCGAATGAAAAACTGTTTTTT	CSIGTGQSNEKLFF
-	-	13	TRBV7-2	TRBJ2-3	TGTGCCAGCAGCTATAGCGTTTTGGATACGCAGTATTTT	CASSYSVLDTQYF
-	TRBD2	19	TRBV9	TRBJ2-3	TGTGCCAGCAGCGTAGCGGGTGGTAGCGGGACGGGGGTCACAGATACGCAGTATTTT	CASSVAGGSGTGVTDTQYF
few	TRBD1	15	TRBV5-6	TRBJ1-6	TGTGCCAGCAGCTTTTGGACAGGGCGGGATTCACCCCTCCACTTT	CASSFWTGRDSPLHF
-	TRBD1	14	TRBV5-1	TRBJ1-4	TGCGCCAGCAGCTTCGGAACAGGGGATGAAAAACTGTTTTTT	CASSFGTGDEKLFF
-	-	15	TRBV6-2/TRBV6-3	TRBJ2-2	TGTGCCAGCAGCCCCTGGGGGGTTGGCACCGGGGAGCTGTTTTTT	CASSPWGVGTGELFF
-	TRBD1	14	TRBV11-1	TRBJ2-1	TGTGCCAGCAGCTTATCCCGACAGGGCAATGAGCAGTTCTTC	CASSLSRQGNEQFF